This T cell receptor beta chain originates from a study of OX40 agonist ivuxolimab in advanced cancers. Assay: immunoSEQ multiplex PCR; the TCRdb copy retains only in-frame clones and omits some. The profile covers under 100,000 clones, with 90% to 95% appearing a single time and 2% to 3% taken by the ten largest. With 6 bases removed from V and 3 bases from J, the gap between germline ends came to 12 bases. Per the germline V gene, CDR1 is WSHSY and CDR2 is SAAADI. This CDR3 is 13 amino acids long. The sequence was obtained from an adult with an advanced solid tumor such as melanoma, head and neck, liver or kidney cancer. This chain connects TRBV10-2 to TRBJ2-7; no clear D. Specimen: CD4+ or CD8+ T cells sorted from blood, collected in a trial of the OX40 agonist ivuxolimab. CDR3 region: CASRSFGVYEQYF. As DNA, the CDR3 is TGCGCCAGCAGGAGTTTCGGAGTCTACGAGCAGTACTTC.